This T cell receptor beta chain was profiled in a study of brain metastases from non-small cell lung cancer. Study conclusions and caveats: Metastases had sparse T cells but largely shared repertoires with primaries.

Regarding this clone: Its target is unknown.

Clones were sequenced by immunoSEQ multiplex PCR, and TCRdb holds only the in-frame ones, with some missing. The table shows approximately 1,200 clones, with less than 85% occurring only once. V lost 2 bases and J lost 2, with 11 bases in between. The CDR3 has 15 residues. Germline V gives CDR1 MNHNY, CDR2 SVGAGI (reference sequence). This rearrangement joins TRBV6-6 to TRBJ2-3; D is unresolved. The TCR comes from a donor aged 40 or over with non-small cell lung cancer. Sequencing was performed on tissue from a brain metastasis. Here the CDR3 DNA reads TGTGCCAGCAGTTACGAAGGGTGGGCCACAGATACGCAGTATTTT. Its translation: CASSYEGWATDTQYF.